The 18 T cell receptor beta chains below all came from one sample that was sequenced in a study of low-dose radiotherapy and immunotherapy resistance in tumors. Alpha and beta chains were covered, as first-strand cDNA relied on TRAV- and TRBV-specific primers. Over roughly 19 PCR cycles, TCRs were amplified from a constant-region primer and V-primer adapter. MiXCR, run by TCRdb on the reads, gives a single entry per CDR3 protein. The data show under 11,000 distinct CDR3 sequences, approximately 55% seen once. These TCRs come from a human donor with advanced metastatic prostate, ovarian, gallbladder or colorectal cancer (not recorded which). This table probably holds off-target reads from a library built for another chain.

This clonotype has a handful of counts. J is TRBJ2-2 and V is TRBV28; tentative D call: TRBD2 (6 bases). Trimming took 4 bases from V and 3 from J, leaving 12 bases between them. The CDR3 consists of 15 residues. Germline CDR1 MDHEN, CDR2 SYDVKM. The CDR3 bases are TGTGCCAGCAGTTGGGGAACGGGGGACACCGGGGAGCTGTTTTTT. This sequence encodes CASSWGTGDTGELFF. Full variable domain (remainder filled in from reference TRBV28 and TRBJ2-2): DVKVTQSSRYLVKRTGEKVFLECVQDMDHENMFWYRQDPGLGLRLIYFSYDVKMKEKGDIPEGYSVSREKKERFSLILESASTNQTSMYLCASSWGTGDTGELFFGEGSRLTVL.

This clonotype was counted between two and nine times. The chain combines TRBV19 with TRBJ1-2, with a weak D call TRBD1 (6 bases). The V gene's germline CDR1 is LNHDA and CDR2 SQIVND (reference sequence). Deletions cut 4 bases from V and 1 base from J, with 13 bases between. The CDR3 runs to 15 residues. The CDR3: CASSNLDRRNYGYTF. CDR3 DNA: TGTGCCAGTAGTAATCTGGACAGACGTAACTATGGCTACACCTTC.

The V call is TRBV5-1, the J call TRBJ2-3, with D possibly TRBD1 on 6 matching bases. V was shortened by 0 bases and J by 4 bases, with 15 bases between the two germline ends. From germline, CDR1 is SGHRS and CDR2 YFSETQ. The CDR3 sequence is 16 residues long. The CDR3 coding sequence is TGCGCCAGCAGCTTGGCCGGGCAGGGGATGGCAGATACGCAGTATTTT. This codes for CASSLAGQGMADTQYF.

This clonotype is judged medium-sized (0.01 to 0.1%). This chain links TRBV6-5 with TRBJ2-2; tentatively, D is TRBD1 (7 bases). The CDR3 is 14 residues long. CDR1 and CDR2 (germline): MNHEY, SVGAGI. V was trimmed by 8 bases and J by 5 bases, leaving 15 bases between them. The CDR3 sequence: CASRRDSGTGELFF. The CDR3, as DNA: TGTGCCAGCCGGCGGGACAGCGGAACCGGGGAGCTGTTTTTT.

The chain combines TRBV5-6 with TRBJ2-7; possible D gene TRBD2, 6 bases. Trimming took 4 bases from V and 0 from J, leaving 11 bases between them. There are 14 residues in the CDR3. Germline loops: CDR1 SGHDT, CDR2 YYEEEE. The CDR3 protein is CASSPSSGSYEQYF. The CDR3 DNA follows: TGTGCCAGCAGCCCGAGTAGCGGCTCCTACGAGCAGTACTTC.

A few counts support this clonotype. The chain combines TRBV29-1 with TRBJ2-5, with D perhaps matching TRBD1 (7 bases). CDR1 and CDR2 from the germline V gene are SQVTM and ANQGSEA. The ends were cut back, 6 bases at V and 4 bases at J, with 15 bases in the middle. The CDR3 length is 13 residues. CDR3 sequence reads: CSVAGQGGETQYF. The CDR3 coding sequence is TGCAGCGTCGCGGGGCAGGGGGGAGAGACCCAGTACTTC.

The chain uses TRBV5-6 and TRBJ1-2, with 9 bases identical to TRBD1. CDR3 size: 14 residues. CDR1 and CDR2 from the germline V gene are SGHDT and YYEEEE. Losses at the gene ends were 0 bases for V and 4 bases for J; bases not matched to a gene: 1. CDR3 residues: CASSLEGQGYGYTF. The CDR3 region has the DNA TGTGCCAGCAGCTTGGAGGGACAGGGCTATGGCTACACCTTC.

This clonotype was counted a few times. This chain uses TRBV7-3 with TRBJ2-1; D gene unclear. Deletions cut 0 bases from V and 7 bases from J, with 10 bases between. Germline V gene data show CDR1 as SGHTA and CDR2 as FQGTGA. The CDR3 contains 14 residues. CDR3 sequence (DNA): TGTGCCAGCAGCTTAACCCCCTCCGCGAATGAGCAGTTCTTC. Amino acids: CASSLTPSANEQFF.

J is TRBJ2-4 and V is TRBV28; D might be TRBD1 (7 bases). V lost 7 bases and J lost 12, with 13 bases in between. The CDR3 has 11 amino acids. Germline V gene data show CDR1 as MDHEN and CDR2 as SYDVKM. The CDR3 DNA follows: TGTGCCAGCACCAGGGGGGTGCATCAGTACTTC. Protein sequence: CASTRGVHQYF.

The chain combines TRBV28 with TRBJ1-1; 8 nucleotides align to TRBD1. Per germline, CDR1 MDHEN and CDR2 SYDVKM. V dropped 6 bases and J dropped 10; count of bases not matched to a gene: 16. This CDR3 contains 15 residues. Written as DNA, the CDR3 is TGTGCCAGCAGCCGTAGTCCCGGACAGGGCCTTGGAGCTTTCTTT. Amino acid sequence: CASSRSPGQGLGAFF.

The V call is TRBV28, the J call TRBJ1-1; 9 positions match TRBD1. V gave up 5 bases and J gave up 10 bases; unmatched junction bases: 5. Germline V gene data show CDR1 as MDHEN and CDR2 as SYDVKM. This CDR3 region has 12 residues. The CDR3 here is CASSGDRAGAFF. In nucleotides, the CDR3 is TGTGCCAGCAGTGGGGACAGGGCTGGAGCTTTCTTT.

The chain employs TRBV3-1 and TRBJ2-3, with D unclear. This CDR3 has 12 residues. Trimming removed 2 bases at V and 4 bases at J, with 4 bases between. Germline V gene lookup returns CDR1 LGHDT and CDR2 YNNKEL (reference sequence). The CDR3 coding sequence is TGTGCCAGCAGCCAAAGGGCAGATACGCAGTATTTT. It translates to CASSQRADTQYF.

The chain couples TRBV2 to TRBJ2-7, with TRBD2 as a possible D gene (5 bases). The germline V and J ends were trimmed by 6 bases and 2 bases, with 14 bases remaining between them. This CDR3 is 14 amino acids long. The V gene's germline CDR1 is SNHLY and CDR2 FYNNEI. CDR3 DNA: TGTGCCAGCAGGGCGGGTCGCCAAACCTACGAGCAGTACTTC. Its translation is CASRAGRQTYEQYF.

The chain combines TRBV7-4 with TRBJ2-3, with 11 bases that match TRBD1. The CDR3 totals 16 residues. The germline gives CDR1 SGHVT, CDR2 SQSDAQ. Trimming removed 4 bases from V and 3 bases from J; junction bases left unmatched: 6. The CDR3 nucleotides are TGTGCCAGCAGCTCCGGGACAGGGGGGGGAACAGATACGCAGTATTTT. Translation gives CASSSGTGGGTDTQYF.

The chain has TRBV20-1 and TRBJ2-3; 10 nucleotides line up with TRBD2. The germline gives CDR1 DFQATT, CDR2 SNEGSKA (reference sequence). Trimming cost V 5 bases and J 6 bases; bases outside gene matches: 14. This CDR3 comprises 16 residues. CDR3 region: CSAGPGSSGRSDTQYF. CDR3 nucleotides: TGCAGTGCTGGGCCTGGATCTAGCGGGAGATCTGATACGCAGTATTTT.

The rearrangement uses TRBV4-3 and TRBJ2-3; D gene ambiguous. CDR1 and CDR2 (germline): LGHNA, YSLEER. Trimming left V 1 base short and J 0 bases short, with 8 bases between. CDR3 length equals 15 residues. The CDR3 nucleotides read TGCGCCAGCAGCCAAGCTGAGGCTAGCACAGATACGCAGTATTTT. This translates into CASSQAEASTDTQYF.

The CDR3 region has the DNA TGTGCCAGCAGTGAACAGGGGATTGGGGCCTACGAGCAGTACTTC. Encoded protein: CASSEQGIGAYEQYF. This chain joins TRBV2 and TRBJ2-7; possible D gene TRBD1, 6 bases. Germline V gene data show CDR1 as SNHLY and CDR2 as FYNNEI. The CDR3 contains 15 residues. The V end lost 2 bases, the J end lost 2 bases, and 13 bases lay between the germline ends.

This chain joins TRBV9 and TRBJ1-2; 8 bases are a match to TRBD1. Germline loops: CDR1 SGDLS, CDR2 YYNGEE. V gave up 3 bases and J gave up 4 bases; unmatched junction bases: 5. This CDR3 has 14 residues. The CDR3 DNA reads TGTGCCAGCAGCGCGTCAGGGGGCCTCTATGGCTACACCTTC. It is translated as CASSASGGLYGYTF.